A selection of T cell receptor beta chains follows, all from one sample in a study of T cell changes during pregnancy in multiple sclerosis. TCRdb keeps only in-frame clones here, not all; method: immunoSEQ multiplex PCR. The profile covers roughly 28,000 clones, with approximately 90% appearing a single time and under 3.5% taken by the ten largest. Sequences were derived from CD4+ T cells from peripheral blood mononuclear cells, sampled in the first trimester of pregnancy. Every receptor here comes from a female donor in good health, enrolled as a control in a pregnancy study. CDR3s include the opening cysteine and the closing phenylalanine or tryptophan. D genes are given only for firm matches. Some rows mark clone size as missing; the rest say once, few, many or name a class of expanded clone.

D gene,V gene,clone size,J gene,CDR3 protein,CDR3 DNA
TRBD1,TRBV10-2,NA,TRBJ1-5,CASSPGQGVPQHF,TGCGCCAGCAGCCCGGGACAGGGGGTACCCCAGCATTTT
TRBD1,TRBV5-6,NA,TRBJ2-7,CASSLDRGRYEQYF,TGTGCCAGCAGCTTGGACAGGGGGCGCTACGAGCAGTACTTC
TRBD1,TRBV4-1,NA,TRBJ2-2,CASSHPGQGAAGELFF,TGCGCCAGCAGCCACCCAGGACAGGGGGCCGCCGGGGAGCTGTTTTTT
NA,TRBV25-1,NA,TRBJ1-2,CASRSTGSVGYTF,TGTGCCAGCAGGAGTACAGGGAGTGTTGGCTACACCTTC
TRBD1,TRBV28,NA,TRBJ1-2,CASSFLPGGGGYTF,TGTGCCAGCAGTTTCCTCCCAGGGGGAGGCGGCTACACCTTC
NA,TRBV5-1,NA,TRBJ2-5,CASSLRETQYF,TGCGCCAGCAGCTTGCGAGAGACCCAGTACTTC
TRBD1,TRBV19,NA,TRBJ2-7,CASRESTGPYEQYF,TGTGCCAGTAGGGAGTCGACAGGGCCCTACGAGCAGTACTTC
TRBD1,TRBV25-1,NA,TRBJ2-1,CASTPGTGDVNEQFF,TGTGCCAGCACCCCCGGGACAGGGGATGTCAATGAGCAGTTCTTC
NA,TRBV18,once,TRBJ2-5,CASSQTRTEETQYF,TGTGCCAGCTCACAAACAAGGACAGAAGAGACCCAGTACTTC
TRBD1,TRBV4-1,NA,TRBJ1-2,CASSQVLGQGNYGYTF,TGCGCCAGCAGCCAAGTATTGGGACAGGGGAACTATGGCTACACCTTC
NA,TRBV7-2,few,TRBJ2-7,CASSTQQGLTYEQYF,TGTGCCAGCAGTACTCAACAGGGTCTAACATACGAGCAGTACTTC
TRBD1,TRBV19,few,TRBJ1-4,CASSNGGGQGKKLFF,TGTGCCAGTAGTAATGGGGGGGGACAGGGGAAAAAACTGTTTTTT
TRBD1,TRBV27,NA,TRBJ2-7,CASSLWAGGVEQYF,TGTGCCAGCAGTTTATGGGCAGGGGGAGTTGAGCAGTACTTC
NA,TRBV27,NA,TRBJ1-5,CASSFSGLEQPQHF,TGTGCCAGCAGTTTTTCGGGTTTGGAGCAGCCCCAGCATTTT
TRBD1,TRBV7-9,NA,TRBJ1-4,CASSLVGTVDEKLFF,TGTGCCAGCAGCTTAGTCGGGACAGTGGATGAAAAACTGTTTTTT
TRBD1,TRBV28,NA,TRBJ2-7,CASSLAGQGANF,TGTGCCAGCAGTTTAGCGGGACAGGGTGCCAACTTC
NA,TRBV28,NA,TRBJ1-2,CASSVGGNGYTF,TGTGCCAGCAGTGTAGGAGGGAATGGCTACACCTTC
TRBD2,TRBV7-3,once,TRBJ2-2,CASSPGGMTGELFF,TGTGCCAGCAGCCCCGGGGGGATGACCGGGGAGCTGTTTTTT
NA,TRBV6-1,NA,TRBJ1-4,CASTPSRQSSKLFF,TGTGCCAGCACCCCGAGCAGACAGTCGTCGAAACTGTTTTTT
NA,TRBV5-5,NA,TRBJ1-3,CASSLASLNSGNTIYF,TGTGCCAGCAGCTTGGCTAGCTTGAACTCTGGAAACACCATATATTTT
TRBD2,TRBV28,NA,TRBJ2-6,CASSSGGTGANVLTF,TGTGCCAGCAGCTCGGGGGGAACTGGGGCCAACGTCCTGACTTTC
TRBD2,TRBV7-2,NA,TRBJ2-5,CASSPSMRAGGETQYF,TGTGCCAGCAGCCCATCCATGAGAGCGGGAGGGGAGACCCAGTACTTC
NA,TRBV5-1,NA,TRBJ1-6,CASSLGISRFYNSPLHF,TGCGCCAGCAGCTTGGGAATAAGTCGGTTCTATAATTCACCCCTCCACTTT
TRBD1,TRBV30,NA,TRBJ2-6,CAWSAWEGDRQFGANVLTF,TGTGCCTGGAGTGCCTGGGAAGGGGACAGGCAATTCGGGGCCAACGTCCTGACTTTC
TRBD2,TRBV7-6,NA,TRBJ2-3,CASSLRPAGGQYSTDTQYF,TGTGCCAGCAGCTTAAGACCGGCGGGGGGGCAATATAGCACAGATACGCAGTATTTT
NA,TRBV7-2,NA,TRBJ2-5,CASSLGYRETQYF,TGTGCCAGCAGCTTAGGATATAGAGAGACCCAGTACTTC
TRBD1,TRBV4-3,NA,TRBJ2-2,CASSRGQGIGELFF,TGCGCCAGCAGCCGGGGACAGGGGATTGGGGAGCTGTTTTTT
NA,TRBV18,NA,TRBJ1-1,CASSPDILNTEAFF,TGTGCCAGCTCACCCGACATATTGAACACTGAAGCTTTCTTT
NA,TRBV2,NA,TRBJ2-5,CASSEEEGSDQETQYF,TGTGCCAGCAGTGAGGAAGAGGGTAGCGACCAAGAGACCCAGTACTTC
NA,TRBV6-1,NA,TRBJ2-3,CASKPGRGWDTQYF,TGTGCCAGCAAACCGGGACGGGGGTGGGATACGCAGTATTTT
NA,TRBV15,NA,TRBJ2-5,CATSRDVTAGETQYF,TGTGCCACCAGCAGAGATGTCACAGCGGGAGAGACCCAGTACTTC
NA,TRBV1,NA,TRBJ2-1,CTSSNRRAYNEQFF,TGCACCAGCAGCAACAGGAGGGCCTACAATGAGCAGTTCTTC
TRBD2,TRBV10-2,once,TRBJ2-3,CASRESGGAETQYF,TGCGCCAGCAGAGAAAGCGGGGGGGCCGAAACGCAGTATTTT
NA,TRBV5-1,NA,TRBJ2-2,CASSLAFDGELFF,TGCGCCAGCAGCCTAGCTTTCGACGGGGAGCTGTTTTTT
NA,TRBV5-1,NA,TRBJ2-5,CASSLNTIGQKETQYF,TGCGCCAGCAGCCTTAACACCATCGGACAGAAAGAGACCCAGTACTTC
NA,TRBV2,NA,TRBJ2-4,CASSERWKNIQYF,TGTGCCAGCAGTGAGAGGTGGAAAAACATTCAGTACTTC
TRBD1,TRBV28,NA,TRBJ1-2,CASSRRDRAGGYTF,TGTGCCAGCAGCCGTCGGGACAGGGCCGGGGGCTACACCTTC
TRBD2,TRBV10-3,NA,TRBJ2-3,CAISPGLAGTNTDTQYF,TGTGCCATCAGCCCGGGACTAGCGGGGACCAACACAGATACGCAGTATTTT
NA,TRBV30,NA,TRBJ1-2,CACQKVYSETGYGYTF,TGTGCCTGTCAGAAGGTTTACTCGGAAACAGGGTATGGCTACACCTTC
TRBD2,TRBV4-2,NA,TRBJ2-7,CASSQGSGRSHEQYF,TGTGCCAGCAGCCAGGGAAGCGGGAGGTCGCACGAGCAGTACTTC
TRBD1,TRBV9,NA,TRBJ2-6,CASSGGTASSGANVLTF,TGTGCCAGCAGCGGGGGGACAGCCAGCTCTGGGGCCAACGTCCTGACTTTC
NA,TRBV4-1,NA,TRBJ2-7,CASSQTGWSSYEQYF,TGCGCCAGCAGCCAAACAGGGTGGAGCTCCTACGAGCAGTACTTC